A single sample gave rise to the 2 T cell receptor beta chains below, sequenced in a study of blood T cell repertoires in COVID-19. Profiled with immunoSEQ multiplex PCR; TCRdb holds only in-frame clones, not every one. The sample holds fewer than 150,000 clones, 70% to 90% seen once. Specimen: peripheral blood. The receptors originated from a man aged 40-49 years with acute or convalescent COVID-19.

The chain uses TRBV13 and TRBJ2-3, with TRBD1 as a possible D gene (5 bases). The CDR3 extends over 20 amino acids. V lost 1 base, J lost 4 bases, and 27 bases lay in between. The germline gives CDR1 PRHDT, CDR2 FYEKMQ (reference sequence). For the CDR3, the DNA is TGTGCCAGCAGCTTAGTTTTGAGTCAAAGGGGCGCAGAGGACGCAGATACGCAGTATTTT. This encodes CASSLVLSQRGAEDADTQYF.

The chain uses TRBV7-2 and TRBJ2-7, with D possibly matching TRBD2 (7 bases). The CDR3 sequence is 14 residues long. Trimming left V 5 bases short and J 6 bases short, with 17 bases between. Per germline, CDR1 SGHTA and CDR2 FQGNSA. CDR3 DNA: TGTGCCAGCAGCATTTGGGGGGGCCCTCTCGAGCAGTACTTC. This encodes CASSIWGGPLEQYF.